This TCR beta chain is from a study of early T cells in non-severe SARS-CoV-2 infection. The wider study: Investigators sequenced bulk RNA drawn from unsorted whole blood, and chains remained unpaired. The study, taken as a whole, reports: Anti-spike CD8 specificities were favored by VDJdb matching, whose results missed private and CD4 specificities.

Unique molecular identifiers tagged individual cDNA molecules. MiXCR, applied by TCRdb to the 5' RACE reads, yields one record per CDR3 protein. Of roughly 67,000 distinct CDR3 sequences in the sample, 12% are singletons; the top ten hold under 2%. CDR3 length: 12 amino acids. The V end was cut by 6 bases, the J end by 5 bases, with 13 bases between. CDR1 is DFQATT, CDR2 SNEGSKA, per germline (reference sequence). This clonotype was recorded a few times. The antigen remains undetermined. The gene calls are TRBV20-1 and TRBJ1-2, with no clear D. The sample comprised whole blood. This TCR was recovered from an adult who was a healthcare worker with PCR-confirmed SARS-CoV-2 infection or an uninfected control (not recorded which). The CDR3 protein is CSANSQTYGYTF. Here the CDR3 DNA reads TGCAGTGCAAATTCTCAAACGTATGGCTACACCTTC.